The present T cell receptor (beta chain) was sequenced within a study of PD-1 blockade in classical Hodgkin lymphoma. The data were produced by immunoSEQ multiplex PCR, yet TCRdb's version contains in-frame clones alone and is incomplete. The sample contains 13,000 to 15,000 clones, about four fifths of which appear only once. This clone came up once. The antigen is not known. Study-wide findings and caveats: Prior therapy or disease activity may underlie the repertoire differences, whose causes remain undefined. It was among complete responders that baseline diversity resembled that of newly diagnosed patients. Unlike CD8+ TCR diversity, which did not rise significantly by C4D1, CD4+ TCR diversity did.

Relapses following autologous stem cell transplantation were seen in all patients, with brentuximab vedotin exposure varying. The study recorded best responses of complete response, partial response or progressive disease. Germline-derived CDR1 and CDR2 are SGHTA and FQGNSA. The CDR3 is made up of 18 amino acids. Trimming removed 0 bases from V and 5 bases from J; junction bases left unmatched: 11. The chain links TRBV7-2 to TRBJ2-2, with 8 bases lining up with TRBD1. This receptor was obtained from a human donor with classical Hodgkin lymphoma. The starting material was peripheral blood mononuclear cells (PBMCs), obtained at baseline. For the CDR3, the DNA is TGTGCCAGCAGCTTAGCCCTTAACAGGGGGGTATTAACCGGGGAGCTGTTTTTT. Protein: CASSLALNRGVLTGELFF.